One T cell receptor (beta chain) is described in this entry. The data stem from a study of control samples from healthy donors and cancer patients. Clones were sequenced by immunoSEQ multiplex PCR, and TCRdb holds only the in-frame ones, with some missing. The repertoire holds 350,000 to 450,000 clones, with 80% to 95% as singletons. Input material: PBMCs. The TCR sequence derives from a man aged 35 to 55 with head and neck cancer.

CDR3 sequence: CASSLNSGYTF. The CDR3 DNA reads TGTGCCAGCAGTTTGAACAGCGGCTACACCTTC. This chain uses TRBV28 with TRBJ1-2; D unclear. V was pared by 3 bases and J by 8 bases, with 7 bases between. There are 11 residues in the CDR3. CDR1 is MDHEN, CDR2 SYDVKM, per germline.